This T cell receptor beta chain derives from a study of CD4 T cells in relation to SARS-CoV-2 and coronaviruses. Study-wide background: PBMCs were cultured with antigen for over 8 days before TCR beta sequencing.

This clone was seen only a few times. Its antigen is undetermined. Repertoires were generated with immunoSEQ multiplex PCR, while TCRdb's copy carries only in-frame clones and drops some. The data hold 20,000 to 25,000 clones, with about 75% observed a single time. Study-wide points: No donor gave both pre-pandemic and post-infection samples.

Unexposed donor CD4+ T cells date from about 2011-2018, before the COVID-19 pandemic. After about 11 days of culture, CD4+ T cells were isolated. PBMCs were plated at around 2 million per well in IL-2-containing medium. On days 3 and 7, cultures got half fresh IL-2 medium. This CDR3 contains 14 residues. The germline V gene encodes CDR1 GTSNPN and CDR2 SVGIG (reference sequence). Deletions cut 2 bases from V and 2 bases from J, with 13 bases between. This receptor was identified in a human donor in good health. Sample: CD4+ T cells from PBMCs, cultured in vitro. The V call is TRBV30, the J call TRBJ2-7; tentatively, D is TRBD1 (7 bases). The CDR3 region is CAWSYRGLTYEQYF. In DNA form, the CDR3 reads TGTGCCTGGAGTTACAGGGGACTCACCTACGAGCAGTACTTC.